Listed below are T cell receptor beta chains from one sample, sequenced in a study of shared clonotypes between healthy human individuals. The assay was immunoSEQ multiplex PCR, and TCRdb's table has in-frame clones only and misses some. Of fewer than 1 million clones in the sample, roughly 96% were seen once. The sequenced sample consisted of naive CD8+ T cells sorted from blood. These receptors were collected from a man aged 25-45 years in good health. Both conserved end residues are part of each CDR3. D genes are given only for firm matches. Not every row has a clone size; where given, it reads once, few, many or a size class.

CDR3 protein: CATPSGRDNEQFF
CDR3 DNA: TGTGCCACCCCTAGCGGGAGGGACAATGAGCAGTTCTTC
D gene: TRBD2
J gene: TRBJ2-1
V gene: TRBV2
clone size: -

CDR3 protein: CASSLTDTSWPGELFF
CDR3 DNA: TGTGCCAGCAGCTTAACCGACACGAGCTGGCCCGGGGAGCTGTTTTTT
D gene: -
J gene: TRBJ2-2
V gene: TRBV7-9
clone size: -

CDR3 protein: CATSRRDSQETQYF
CDR3 DNA: TGTGCCACCAGCAGACGGGACAGCCAAGAGACCCAGTACTTC
D gene: TRBD1
J gene: TRBJ2-5
V gene: TRBV15
clone size: -

CDR3 protein: CATSQAGDEQFF
CDR3 DNA: TGTGCCACCAGCCAAGCGGGGGATGAGCAGTTCTTC
D gene: TRBD2
J gene: TRBJ2-1
V gene: TRBV15
clone size: -

CDR3 protein: CASSPRTSGSLSGTQYF
CDR3 DNA: TGTGCCAGCAGCCCAAGGACTAGCGGGAGCCTATCCGGTACGCAGTATTTT
D gene: TRBD2
J gene: TRBJ2-3
V gene: TRBV9
clone size: -

CDR3 protein: CASSLEGEETQYF
CDR3 DNA: TGTGCCAGCAGTTTAGAGGGGGAAGAGACCCAGTACTTC
D gene: -
J gene: TRBJ2-5
V gene: TRBV28
clone size: -

CDR3 protein: CASSDRWSRGFYEQYF
CDR3 DNA: TGTGCCAGCAGTGATAGGTGGTCGAGGGGTTTCTACGAGCAGTACTTC
D gene: -
J gene: TRBJ2-7
V gene: TRBV25-1
clone size: -

CDR3 protein: CAIGTLRHEQYF
CDR3 DNA: TGTGCCATCGGGACACTTCGACACGAGCAGTACTTC
D gene: -
J gene: TRBJ2-7
V gene: TRBV5-8
clone size: -

CDR3 protein: CASSHTGRANTGELFF
CDR3 DNA: TGCGCCAGCAGCCACACCGGCAGGGCGAACACCGGGGAGCTGTTTTTT
D gene: -
J gene: TRBJ2-2
V gene: TRBV5-1
clone size: -

CDR3 protein: CASSRAGTSFGSYNEQFF
CDR3 DNA: TGTGCCAGCAGCCGGGCCGGAACTAGCTTCGGGTCCTACAATGAGCAGTTCTTC
D gene: -
J gene: TRBJ2-1
V gene: TRBV7-9
clone size: -

CDR3 protein: CASSPLGTQEKLFF
CDR3 DNA: TGTGCCAGCAGCCCCCTCGGGACCCAAGAAAAACTGTTTTTT
D gene: -
J gene: TRBJ1-4
V gene: TRBV5-6
clone size: -

CDR3 protein: CASSNPRETQYF
CDR3 DNA: TGCGCCAGCTCCAACCCGAGGGAGACCCAGTACTTC
D gene: -
J gene: TRBJ2-5
V gene: TRBV10-1
clone size: once

CDR3 protein: CASSGSGLEQYF
CDR3 DNA: TGTGCCAGCAGTGGATCCGGGCTCGAGCAGTACTTC
D gene: -
J gene: TRBJ2-7
V gene: TRBV27
clone size: once

CDR3 protein: CASSQVGGEKLFF
CDR3 DNA: TGCGCCAGCAGCCAAGTCGGTGGTGAAAAACTGTTTTTT
D gene: -
J gene: TRBJ1-4
V gene: TRBV4-3
clone size: -

CDR3 protein: CASSLPRGRYEQYF
CDR3 DNA: TGTGCCAGCAGTTTACCCCGTGGGCGCTACGAGCAGTACTTC
D gene: -
J gene: TRBJ2-7
V gene: TRBV28
clone size: -

CDR3 protein: CASSLSDRSYEQYF
CDR3 DNA: TGTGCCAGCAGTTTATCGGACAGGAGCTACGAGCAGTACTTC
D gene: TRBD1
J gene: TRBJ2-7
V gene: TRBV27
clone size: -

CDR3 protein: CASSLLAKHNEQFF
CDR3 DNA: TGTGCCAGCAGCTTGCTAGCTAAACACAATGAGCAGTTCTTC
D gene: -
J gene: TRBJ2-1
V gene: TRBV5-4
clone size: -

CDR3 protein: CASSITSPNYGYTF
CDR3 DNA: TGTGCCAGCAGCATTACATCCCCTAACTATGGCTACACCTTC
D gene: -
J gene: TRBJ1-2
V gene: TRBV7-9
clone size: -